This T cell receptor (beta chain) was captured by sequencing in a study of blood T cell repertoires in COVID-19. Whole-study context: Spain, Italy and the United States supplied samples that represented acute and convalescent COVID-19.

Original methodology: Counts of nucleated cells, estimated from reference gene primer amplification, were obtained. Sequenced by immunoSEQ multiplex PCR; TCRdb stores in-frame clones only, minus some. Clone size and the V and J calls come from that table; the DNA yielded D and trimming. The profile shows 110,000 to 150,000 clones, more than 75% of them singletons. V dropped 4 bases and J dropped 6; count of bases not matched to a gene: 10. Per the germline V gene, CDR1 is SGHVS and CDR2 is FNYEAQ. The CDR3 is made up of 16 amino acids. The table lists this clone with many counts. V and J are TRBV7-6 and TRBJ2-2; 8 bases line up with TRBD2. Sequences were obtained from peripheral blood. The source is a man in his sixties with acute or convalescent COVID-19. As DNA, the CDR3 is TGTGCCAGCAGCTCCCGAATACAGACTAGCGCCGGGGAGCTGTTTTTT. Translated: CASSSRIQTSAGELFF.